Sequencing of this T cell receptor beta chain was carried out in a study of graft-versus-host responses after intestinal transplantation. Trimming took off 5 bases at V and 0 bases at J, with 13 bases between the two ends. CDR1 is SGHVS, CDR2 FNYEAQ, per germline. The CDR3 loop spans 15 amino acids. The data were produced by immunoSEQ multiplex PCR, yet TCRdb's version contains in-frame clones alone and is incomplete. The sample carries approximately 15,000 clones, 80% to 90% recorded once. This chain links TRBV7-6 with TRBJ1-1; D unresolved. The clonotype comes from a human patient who received an intestinal transplant, so some T cells may come from the graft donor. Source: PBMCs, taken 110 days after intestinal transplant. CDR3 in amino acids: CASSHFKGMNTEAFF. The CDR3 bases are TGTGCCAGCAGCCATTTCAAGGGCATGAACACTGAAGCTTTCTTT.